The TCR beta chain under discussion was sequenced for a study of shared clonotypes between healthy human individuals. Study at large: Sampling drew on donors who were a couple of women and a few men aged 18 to 49.

Around 30,000 T cell genomes, or 250 to 300 ng DNA, went into unsorted PBMC replicate PCRs. Here immunoSEQ multiplex PCR was the method, and the copy in TCRdb shows in-frame clones only, minus some. The table includes some 530,000 clones, 60% to 80% detected once. Each sample came from a Caucasian adult donor living in Nashville, Tennessee. Tens of millions of PBMCs supplied genomic DNA for unsorted samples. Germline trimming cut 0 bases from V and 4 bases from J; bases unmatched to any gene: 15. The CDR3 loop spans 19 amino acids. CDR1 and CDR2 (germline): GTSNPN, SVGIG (reference sequence). The sequencing input was PBMCs. The chain uses TRBV30 and TRBJ2-1, with TRBD2 matching over 10 bases. The source of this sequence is a woman in her 40s in good health. Some clones in this sample may be carry-over from other donors' samples. The CDR3 nucleotides read TGTGCCTGGAGTGTCCTAGCGGGGGCCGCTCCCTCCCCTTACAATGAGCAGTTCTTC. This sequence encodes CAWSVLAGAAPSPYNEQFF.